Given below is one T cell receptor beta chain in context. Germline CDR1 LGHNA, CDR2 YNFKEQ. Trimming removed 0 bases from V and 5 bases from J; junction bases left unmatched: 8. The CDR3 runs 16 residues. The data were obtained in a study of cytomegalovirus exposure and HLA in healthy donors. The protocol was immunoSEQ multiplex PCR, while the TCRdb copy is restricted to in-frame clones and leaves out a portion. The sample lists around 350,000 clones; 86% were seen once. The sequenced material came from PBMCs. The sequence was collected from a woman younger than 35 in good health and CMV-seronegative. The chain joins TRBV4-2 to TRBJ2-5; TRBD2 aligns across 8 bases. The CDR3 region has the DNA TGTGCCAGCAGCCAAGAAGGCCCGGGAGGGCAGGAGACCCAGTACTTC. It encodes CASSQEGPGGQETQYF.